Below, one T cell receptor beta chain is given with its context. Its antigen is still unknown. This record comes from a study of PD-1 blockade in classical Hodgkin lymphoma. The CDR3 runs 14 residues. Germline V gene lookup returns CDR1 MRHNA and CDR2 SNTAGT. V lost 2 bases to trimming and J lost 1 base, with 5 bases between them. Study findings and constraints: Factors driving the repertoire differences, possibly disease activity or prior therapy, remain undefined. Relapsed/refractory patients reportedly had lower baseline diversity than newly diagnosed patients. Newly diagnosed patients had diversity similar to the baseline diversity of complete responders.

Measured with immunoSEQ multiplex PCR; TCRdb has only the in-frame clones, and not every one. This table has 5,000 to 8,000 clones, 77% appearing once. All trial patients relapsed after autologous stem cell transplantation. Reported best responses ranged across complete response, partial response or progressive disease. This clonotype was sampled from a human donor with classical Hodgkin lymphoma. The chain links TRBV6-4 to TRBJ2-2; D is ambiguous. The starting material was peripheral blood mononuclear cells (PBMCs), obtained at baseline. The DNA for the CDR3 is TGTGCCAGCAGTGACGGGGAGAACACCGGGGAGCTGTTTTTT. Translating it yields CASSDGENTGELFF.